This T cell receptor (beta chain) comes out of a study of graft-versus-host responses after intestinal transplantation. As regards this clone: Antigen unknown.

The study, taken as a whole, reports: Allograft clonal ratios (graft-versus-host to host-versus-graft) were high in patients who had graft-donor T cell macrochimerism. GvH clones were identified in recipient marrow, with some first appearing in ileum or blood. Declines in HvG clones occurring early post-transplant were associated with peak circulating GvH clone levels.

The CDR3 runs to 16 residues. Germline values: CDR1 PRHDT, CDR2 FYEKMQ (reference sequence). V lost 0 bases to trimming and J lost 2 bases; unmatched junction nucleotides: 6. The assay was immunoSEQ multiplex PCR, and TCRdb's table has in-frame clones only and misses some. The repertoire holds over 85,000 clones, with roughly nine tenths as singletons. The sequencing used unstimulated CD4+ T cells sorted from spleen or lymph node cells, collected before transplant. The receptor's source is a human donor who was the organ donor for an intestinal transplant. The chain is built from TRBV13 and TRBJ2-7, with 8 bases fitting TRBD2. DNA of the CDR3: TGTGCCAGCAGCTTAGGAGCGGGGGTCAAAACCTACGAGCAGTACTTC. Translating it yields CASSLGAGVKTYEQYF.